These 31 T cell receptor beta chains were all obtained from the same sample, sequenced in a study of T cell responses to AZD1222 COVID-19 vaccine. Measured with immunoSEQ multiplex PCR; TCRdb has only the in-frame clones, and not every one. In the table there are 90,000 to 120,000 clones, 80% to 90% of which are singletons. Sequences were derived from peripheral blood, sampled on day 0 of AZD1222 vaccination. Receptors originate from an adult in good health.

CDR3 protein: CASSSQTGANYEQYF. The DNA of the CDR3 is TGTGCCAGTAGTTCCCAGACAGGGGCCAACTACGAGCAGTACTTC. The chain links TRBV19 to TRBJ2-7; 8 nucleotides align to TRBD1. Germline assignment: CDR1 LNHDA and CDR2 SQIVND (reference sequence). The CDR3 spans 15 residues. V lost 5 bases and J lost 3; bases outside the gene matches: 9.

The V and J genes are TRBV14 and TRBJ1-3; a weak D match, TRBD1 (5 bases). This CDR3 has 18 residues. Germline lookup yields CDR1 SGHDN and CDR2 FVKESK. V lost 2 bases and J lost 0, with 17 bases in between. The CDR3 loop is CASSQTSWGYYSGNTIYF. For the CDR3, the DNA is TGTGCCAGCAGCCAAACCTCCTGGGGCTACTACTCTGGAAACACCATATATTTT.

V and J are TRBV19 and TRBJ2-4; unclear D gene. V was cut by 7 bases and J by 2 bases, with 15 bases left in between. Germline values: CDR1 LNHDA, CDR2 SQIVND (reference sequence). This CDR3 has 15 residues. CDR3 bases: TGTGCCAGTACCTCATATACCTCTCCCAAAAACATTCAGTACTTC. Translating gives CASTSYTSPKNIQYF.

V gene TRBV7-6 combines with J gene TRBJ1-3; TRBD1 aligns across 8 bases. Germline CDR1 SGHVS, CDR2 FNYEAQ. V trimming: 5 bases; J trimming: 4 bases; junction bases outside the gene matches: 10. The CDR3 loop spans 16 amino acids. The CDR3 region is CASSSETGEWGNTIYF. The CDR3 DNA follows: TGTGCCAGCAGCAGCGAGACAGGGGAATGGGGAAACACCATATATTTT.

The table lists this clone with a few counts. V usage is TRBV7-2 and J usage is TRBJ1-2; D perhaps matches TRBD1 (6 bases). Germline loops: CDR1 SGHTA, CDR2 FQGNSA. V was clipped by 0 bases and J by 6 bases, with 17 bases between them. The CDR3 extends over 16 amino acids. The CDR3 sequence: CASSLALVGGQNGYTF. The CDR3 bases are TGTGCCAGCAGCTTAGCGTTAGTTGGGGGGCAGAATGGCTACACCTTC.

This clone was seen only once. The CDR3 spells CASTEAEKLFF. The CDR3 DNA is TGTGCCAGCACCGAGGCCGAAAAACTGTTTTTT. This chain connects TRBV28 to TRBJ1-4; D gene ambiguous. Trimming took 7 bases from V and 8 from J, leaving 8 bases between them. This CDR3 comprises 11 residues. CDR1 and CDR2 (germline): MDHEN, SYDVKM.

CDR3 in amino acids: CASSSGPKGGYTF. The CDR3 coding sequence is TGTGCCAGCAGCTCGGGACCAAAGGGGGGCTACACCTTC. The V gene is TRBV11-2, the J gene TRBJ1-2; tentatively, D is TRBD1 (5 bases). CDR1 is SGHAT and CDR2 is FQNNGV in the germline V gene. Deletions cut 4 bases from V and 8 bases from J, with 14 bases between. This CDR3 spans 13 amino acids. Full variable domain (rest looked up from reference TRBV11-2 and TRBJ1-2): EAGVAQSPRYKIIEKRQSVAFWCNPISGHATLYWYQQILGQGPKLLIQFQNNGVVDDSQLPKDRFSAERLKGVDSTLKIQPAKLEDSAVYLCASSSGPKGGYTFGSGTRLTVV.

V is TRBV6-2 or TRBV6-3 and J is TRBJ2-1; D uncertain. V was trimmed by 4 bases and J by 2 bases, leaving 12 bases between them. Germline-derived CDR1 and CDR2 are MNHEY and SVGEGT. This CDR3 spans 15 amino acids. The DNA of the CDR3 is TGTGCCAGCAGTTCCAGGCAGATTACCTACAATGAGCAGTTCTTC. Translating it yields CASSSRQITYNEQFF.

This clone came up once. The V and J genes are TRBV5-1 and TRBJ2-7; tentatively, D is TRBD2 (7 bases). The CDR3 is made up of 17 amino acids. Germline CDR1 and CDR2: SGHRS and YFSETQ. With 0 bases removed from V and 2 bases from J, the gap between germline ends came to 18 bases. CDR3 loop: CASSLGTGTTLTYEQYF. Here the CDR3 DNA reads TGCGCCAGCAGCTTGGGTACAGGGACTACACTAACCTACGAGCAGTACTTC.

This clone was seen just once. The chain is built from TRBV9 and TRBJ1-5, with a tentative D call TRBD1 (6 bases). The germline V gene encodes CDR1 SGDLS and CDR2 YYNGEE. The V and J ends lost 2 bases and 4 bases respectively, with 10 bases between them. This CDR3 contains 14 residues. The CDR3 DNA reads as TGTGCCAGCAGCGTGGGGACACAGAATCAGCCCCAGCATTTT. This encodes CASSVGTQNQPQHF.

This clone has a handful of counts. This rearrangement joins TRBV19 to TRBJ2-6; 10 bases are shared with TRBD1. Germline CDR1 reads LNHDA; CDR2 reads SQIVND (reference sequence). This CDR3 comprises 19 residues. J was trimmed by 1 base and V by 1 base; bases with no gene match: 7. CDR3 coding DNA: TGTGCCAGTAGTATAGCTGCCGGGACAGGGGATTCTGGGGCCAACGTCCTGACTTTC. It is translated as CASSIAAGTGDSGANVLTF.

This chain connects TRBV15 to TRBJ2-1, with TRBD2 identical over 12 bases. CDR1 is LNHNV, CDR2 YYDKDF, per germline (reference sequence). The CDR3 covers 14 residues. V lost 5 bases to trimming and J lost 9 bases; unmatched junction nucleotides: 5. As DNA, the CDR3 is TGTGCCACCAGCCTAGCGGGAGGGCCTGGTGAGCAGTTCTTC. This encodes CATSLAGGPGEQFF.

The chain recombines TRBV5-1 with TRBJ1-3; D gene ambiguous. CDR1 and CDR2 (germline): SGHRS, YFSETQ. CDR3 length: 13 residues. V was pared by 7 bases and J by 4 bases, with 12 bases between. The CDR3 sequence is CASGTSGGNTIYF. In nucleotides, the CDR3 is TGCGCCAGCGGAACGTCGGGCGGAAACACCATATATTTT. The entire variable domain, with the rest obtained from reference TRBV5-1 and TRBJ1-3, is as follows: KAGVTQTPRYLIKTRGQQVTLSCSPISGHRSVSWYQQTPGQGLQFLFEYFSETQRNKGNFPGRFSGRQFSNSRSEMNVSTLELGDSALYLCASGTSGGNTIYFGEGSWLTVV.

The J gene is TRBJ1-2, the V gene TRBV6-5; the D is unclear. This CDR3 region has 15 residues. The V gene lost 4 bases and the J gene lost 8 bases, with 20 bases spanning the gap. Germline assignment: CDR1 MNHEY and CDR2 SVGAGI. In nucleotides, the CDR3 is TGTGCCAGCAGTTCTCGGTCGGAGCTCCCCTTGGGCTACACCTTC. Residues: CASSSRSELPLGYTF.

This chain uses TRBV5-8 with TRBJ1-2; TRBD1 matches 9 bases. J was trimmed by 4 bases and V by 4 bases; bases with no gene match: 2. The CDR3 is made up of 13 amino acids. Germline CDR1 SGHTS, CDR2 YDEGEE. The CDR3 spells CASSLQGAYGYTF. CDR3 sequence (DNA): TGTGCCAGCAGCCTACAGGGGGCCTATGGCTACACCTTC.

The rearrangement links TRBV3-1 (or the pseudogene TRBV3-2) to TRBJ1-2, with a tentative D call TRBD1 (5 bases). The V end lost 8 bases, the J end lost 7 bases, and 20 bases lay between the germline ends. Germline-derived CDR1 and CDR2 are LGHDT and YNNKEL (reference sequence). The CDR3 consists of 14 residues. CDR3 in amino acids: CASRKGTSKGGYTF. The DNA for the CDR3 is TGTGCCAGCCGGAAGGGGACGTCCAAGGGTGGCTACACCTTC.

This clone was observed once. V and J are TRBV28 and TRBJ2-3; D not resolved. This CDR3 has 12 residues. V lost 7 bases, J lost 2 bases, and 7 bases lay in between. The V gene's germline CDR1 is MDHEN and CDR2 SYDVKM. The CDR3: CASTLNTDTQYF. CDR3 coding DNA: TGTGCCAGCACCCTCAACACAGATACGCAGTATTTT.

The chain is built from TRBV28 and TRBJ1-1; 9 positions agree with TRBD1. CDR1 and CDR2 from the germline V gene are MDHEN and SYDVKM. This CDR3 comprises 16 residues. Trimming took 2 bases from V and 2 from J; bases not matched to a gene: 6. CDR3 loop: CASSLIGDRANTEAFF. CDR3 nucleotide sequence: TGTGCCAGCAGTTTAATTGGGGACAGGGCCAACACTGAAGCTTTCTTT.

The chain recombines TRBV7-7 with TRBJ1-1; unclear D gene. The CDR3 covers 15 residues. Trimming left V 1 base short and J 1 base short, with 10 bases between. CDR1 SSHAT and CDR2 FNYEAQ come from the germline V gene (reference sequence). The CDR3 DNA follows: TGTGCCAGCAGCTTAGGAGGACGGACGAACACTGAAGCTTTCTTT. Protein: CASSLGGRTNTEAFF.

The chain uses TRBV7-2 and TRBJ2-2; D might be TRBD1 or TRBD2, each matching 5 bases. The CDR3 length is 15 residues. The ends were cut back, 5 bases at V and 1 base at J, with 11 bases in the middle. CDR1 and CDR2 from the germline V gene are SGHTA and FQGNSA. As DNA, the CDR3 is TGTGCCAGCAGCCCTCAGAGGGGGAACACCGGGGAGCTGTTTTTT. The encoded protein is CASSPQRGNTGELFF.

The J gene is TRBJ1-2, the V gene TRBV19; 7 bases match TRBD1. CDR1 is LNHDA, CDR2 SQIVND, per germline (reference sequence). The CDR3 spans 15 residues. V lost 7 bases to trimming and J lost 3 bases; unmatched junction nucleotides: 11. The chain's CDR3 is CASTDRAGWDYGYTF. DNA for the CDR3: TGTGCCAGTACCGACAGGGCAGGATGGGACTATGGCTACACCTTC.

The chain joins TRBV3-1 (or the pseudogene TRBV3-2) to TRBJ1-6; D uncertain. Germline V gene sequence: CDR1 LGHDT, CDR2 YNNKEL (reference sequence). V was cut by 0 bases and J by 5 bases, with 8 bases left in between. The CDR3 spans 15 residues. The CDR3 region is CASSQDGRNNSPLHF. In nucleotides, the CDR3 is TGTGCCAGCAGCCAAGACGGCCGGAATAATTCACCCCTCCACTTT.

The chain is built from TRBV6-5 and TRBJ1-1, with 9 bases lining up with TRBD1. V dropped 5 bases and J dropped 3; count of bases not matched to a gene: 7. Germline V gives CDR1 MNHEY, CDR2 SVGAGI. The CDR3 is made up of 15 amino acids. The CDR3 DNA sequence: TGTGCCAGCAGTCTGGGACAGGGAATGTACACTGAAGCTTTCTTT. Translation gives CASSLGQGMYTEAFF.

This clone came up once. The genes are TRBV10-3 and TRBJ1-6; the D is unclear. V lost 6 bases and J 10 bases, leaving 13 bases between the germline ends. This CDR3 contains 13 residues. The germline V gene encodes CDR1 ENHRY and CDR2 SYGVKD. CDR3 loop: CAISQESGSPLHF. CDR3 DNA: TGTGCCATCAGCCAGGAGTCGGGGTCACCCCTCCACTTT.

The chain combines TRBV28 with TRBJ2-7, with D unresolved. This CDR3 spans 13 amino acids. Per germline, CDR1 MDHEN and CDR2 SYDVKM. Trimming left V 8 bases short and J 0 bases short, with 11 bases between. As DNA, the CDR3 is TGTGCCAGCCTCGGACCACCCTCCTACGAGCAGTACTTC. It codes for CASLGPPSYEQYF.

The CDR3 DNA reads TGTGCCAGCAGCTTAATTGATACGCAGTATTTT. It translates to CASSLIDTQYF. The J gene is TRBJ2-3, the V gene TRBV7-6; D remains ambiguous. CDR3 length: 11 residues. Germline loops: CDR1 SGHVS, CDR2 FNYEAQ. The V end was cut by 2 bases, the J end by 6 bases, with 3 bases between.

This clone was recorded only once. The chain couples TRBV23-1 to TRBJ2-1, with a possible D match to TRBD2 (5 bases). TRBV23-1 is filed as an ORF, its function uncertain. The V end lost 6 bases, the J end lost 9 bases, and 15 bases lay between the germline ends. This CDR3 has 13 amino acids. The CDR3 coding sequence is TGCGCCAGCAGGGGAACTAGGCTCGGTGAGCAGTTCTTC. It yields the protein CASRGTRLGEQFF.

The chain recombines TRBV7-2 with TRBJ2-7; possibly TRBD1 for D (5 bases). V lost 0 bases to trimming and J lost 3 bases, with 18 bases between them. The CDR3 spans 17 residues. Germline V lookup: CDR1 SGHTA, CDR2 FQGNSA. CDR3 amino acids: CASSLAGRDTLHYEQYF. The CDR3 nucleotides are TGTGCCAGCAGCTTAGCGGGGCGCGACACCCTACACTACGAGCAGTACTTC.

The chain has TRBV28 and TRBJ1-5; 9 nucleotides match TRBD1. In germline, CDR1 is MDHEN, CDR2 SYDVKM. CDR3 length: 14 residues. Trimming cost V 6 bases and J 9 bases; bases outside gene matches: 9. The CDR3 DNA sequence: TGTGCCAGCAGCCCACGACAGGGGGAGGCGCCCCAGCATTTT. This codes for CASSPRQGEAPQHF. The entire variable domain, with the rest obtained from reference TRBV28 and TRBJ1-5, is as follows: DVKVTQSSRYLVKRTGEKVFLECVQDMDHENMFWYRQDPGLGLRLIYFSYDVKMKEKGDIPEGYSVSREKKERFSLILESASTNQTSMYLCASSPRQGEAPQHFGDGTRLSIL.

This rearrangement joins TRBV2 to TRBJ1-4, with 11 bases that match TRBD1. Germline-derived CDR1 and CDR2 are SNHLY and FYNNEI. The CDR3 has 14 residues. V trimming: 7 bases; J trimming: 6 bases; junction bases outside the gene matches: 4. CDR3 sequence reads: CASKDRGLDEKLFF. The CDR3 nucleotides are TGTGCCAGCAAGGACAGGGGGCTAGATGAAAAACTGTTTTTT.

The chain uses TRBV5-1 and TRBJ2-1; no clear D. Germline V gene lookup returns CDR1 SGHRS and CDR2 YFSETQ. CDR3 length: 18 residues. The V end was cut by 3 bases, the J end by 0 bases, with 19 bases between. The CDR3 here is CASSSLTENYPSYNEQFF. CDR3 sequence (DNA): TGCGCCAGCAGCTCACTGACCGAGAACTACCCCTCCTACAATGAGCAGTTCTTC.